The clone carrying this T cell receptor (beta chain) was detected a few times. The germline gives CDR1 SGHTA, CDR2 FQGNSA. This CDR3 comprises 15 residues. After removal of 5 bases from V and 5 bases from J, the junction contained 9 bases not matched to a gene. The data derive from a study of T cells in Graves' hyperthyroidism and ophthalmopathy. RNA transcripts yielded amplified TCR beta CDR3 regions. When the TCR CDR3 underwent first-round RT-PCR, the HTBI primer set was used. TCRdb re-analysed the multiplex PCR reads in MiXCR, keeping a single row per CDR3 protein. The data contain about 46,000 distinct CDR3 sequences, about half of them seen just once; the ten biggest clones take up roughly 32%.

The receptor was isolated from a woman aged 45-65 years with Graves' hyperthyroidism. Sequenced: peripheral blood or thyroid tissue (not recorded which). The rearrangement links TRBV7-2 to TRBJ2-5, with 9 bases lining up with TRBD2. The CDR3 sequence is CASSGLKAGGETQYF. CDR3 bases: TGTGCCAGCAGCGGACTTAAGGCGGGAGGGGAGACCCAGTACTTC.